The 8 T cell receptor beta chains presented below share a single source sample, sequenced in a study of Tregs in tolerant kidney transplant recipients. The nonmyeloablative bone marrow transplants came from related graft donors, with transient mixed chimerism. TCRdb's copy holds only in-frame clones and misses some; the assay was immunoSEQ multiplex PCR. This specimen shows 25,000 to 40,000 clones; the ten leading clones hold 1.8%. The input for sequencing was CD4+ T cells from blood (PBMCs), taken 24 months after the transplant. These TCRs come from a human patient who received a combined kidney and bone marrow transplant. Some T cells may have originated in the graft donor.

As for this clone: The read ends 3 residues early relative to the CDR3; the germline J gene fills the gap. This chain connects TRBV10-3 to TRBJ1-1, with 7 nucleotides matching TRBD1. With 6 bases clipped from V and 2 bases from J, the junction kept 3 bases outside the gene matches. This CDR3 region has 13 residues. Germline V gene data show CDR1 as ENHRY and CDR2 as SYGVKD. Partial CDR3 DNA: TGTGCCATCAGAAGGGACAGTAACACTGAA. Protein product: CAIRRDSNTE. The whole CDR3 sequence reads CAIRRDSNTEAFF.

About this clone itself: The read comes to an end 3 residues before the CDR3 does, leaving the germline J gene to fill in the end. The V and J genes are TRBV30 and TRBJ2-5; tentatively, D is TRBD2 (6 bases). This CDR3 comprises 13 residues. Per the germline V gene, CDR1 is GTSNPN and CDR2 is SVGIG (reference sequence). V dropped 3 bases and J dropped 5 bases, with 13 bases sitting between them. CDR3 in amino acids: CAWRGGKVETQYF. CDR3 bases read: TGTGCCTGGAGAGGCGGGAAGGTGGAGACC. Drawing the rest from reference TRBV30 and TRBJ2-5, the complete variable domain is SQTIHQWPATLVQPVGSPLSLECTVEGTSNPNLYWYRQAAGRGLQLLFYSVGIGQISSEVPQNLSASRPQDRQFILSSKKLLLSDSGFYLCAWRGGKVETQYFGPGTRLLVL.

As concerns this clone: The read stops 3 residues short of the end of the CDR3; the missing end is completed from the germline J gene. The chain employs TRBV7-2 and TRBJ2-2, with TRBD2 identical over 10 bases. The V gene end was trimmed by 1 base and the J gene end by 5 bases; junction bases not matched to a gene: 1. CDR3 length: 15 amino acids. Germline CDR1 SGHTA, CDR2 FQGNSA. This chain's CDR3 is CASSLVAGGTGELFF. The DNA read from the CDR3 is TGTGCCAGCAGCTTAGTAGCGGGAGGTACCGGGGAG.

Concerning this clone itself: The read ends 3 residues early relative to the CDR3; the germline J gene fills the gap. The gene calls are TRBV10-3 and TRBJ2-7; 11 nucleotides agree with TRBD2. This CDR3 spans 14 amino acids. V lost 6 bases to trimming and J lost 3 bases; unmatched junction nucleotides: 4. Germline-derived CDR1 and CDR2 are ENHRY and SYGVKD. Incomplete CDR3 DNA: TGTGCCATCAGGGCCGGGACTAGCGGCTACGAG. Translating it yields CAIRAGTSGYE. The full-length CDR3 reads as CAIRAGTSGYEQYF.

Of note for this clone: From the germline J gene comes the end of the CDR3, since the read stops 3 residues before it. V usage is TRBV5-1 and J usage is TRBJ2-3, with D possibly matching TRBD1 (5 bases). Looked up from germline, CDR1 is SGHRS and CDR2 is YFSETQ. This CDR3 comprises 16 residues. Trimming took 0 bases from V and 2 from J, leaving 13 bases between them. The CDR3 sequence is CASSLAARAATDTQYF. Partial CDR3 DNA: TGCGCCAGCAGCTTGGCCGCCAGGGCCGCCACAGATACG.

Of note for this clone: The read halts 3 residues ahead of the CDR3 end, with the missing end drawn from the germline J gene. The chain is built from TRBV2 and TRBJ2-1, with a possible D match to TRBD2 (5 bases). Germline V gene data show CDR1 as SNHLY and CDR2 as FYNNEI. With 6 bases removed from V and 0 bases from J, the gap between germline ends came to 12 bases. The CDR3 totals 15 residues. This CDR3 is CASSPEGSSYNEQFF. The sequenced part of the CDR3 DNA is TGTGCCAGCAGCCCAGAGGGCAGCTCCTACAATGAG.

Notes on this clone: The read terminates 3 residues ahead of where the CDR3 ends, so the germline J gene completes it. V is TRBV7-2 and J is TRBJ1-4; 7 bases map to TRBD1. Germline V gene data show CDR1 as SGHTA and CDR2 as FQGNSA. The CDR3 covers 13 residues. Trimming removed 5 bases from V and 7 bases from J; junction bases left unmatched: 4. CDR3 protein: CASSRRQGEKLFF. CDR3 DNA (partial): TGTGCCAGCAGCAGACGACAGGGTGAAAAA. Full variable domain (missing parts from reference TRBV7-2 and TRBJ1-4): GAGVSQSPSNKVTEKGKDVELRCDPISGHTALYWYRQSLGQGLEFLIYFQGNSAPDKSGLPSDRFSAERTGGSVSTLTIQRTQQEDSAVYLCASSRRQGEKLFFGSGTQLSVL.

According to its frequency, this clone is medium-sized. The read comes to an end 3 residues before the CDR3 does, leaving the germline J gene to fill in the end. The V gene is TRBV9, the J gene TRBJ2-2; 8 bases align to TRBD2. V gave up 2 bases and J gave up 1 base; unmatched junction bases: 1. The CDR3 consists of 15 residues. Looked up from germline, CDR1 is SGDLS and CDR2 is YYNGEE. CDR3 amino acids: CASSVGGGNTGELFF. Partial CDR3 DNA: TGTGCCAGCAGCGTCGGGGGGGGGAACACCGGGGAG.